Listed here are 21 T cell receptor beta chains from one sample, sequenced in a study of CD8 T cells in cerebrospinal fluid in Alzheimer's disease. TCRdb reprocessed the 10x single-cell sequencing reads; each CDR3 protein has one entry and no DNA is given. The record lists around 1,400 distinct CDR3 sequences, of which the ten most abundant hold roughly a fifth. Sequenced: cerebrospinal fluid. These receptors were taken from a human donor with mild cognitive impairment.

Judged by frequency, this clonotype is large. The chain has TRBV6-1 and TRBJ2-7; the D gene TCRdb calls, TRBD1, cannot be checked with no DNA. CDR1 and CDR2 (germline): MNHNS, SASEGT. This CDR3 spans 13 amino acids. This CDR3 is CASRRGGAYEQYF.

The rearrangement links TRBV5-1 to TRBJ1-4; absent DNA, TCRdb's TRBD1 call cannot be checked. This CDR3 region has 15 residues. Germline assignment: CDR1 SGHRS and CDR2 YFSETQ. This CDR3 reads CASSLGSGIGEKLFF.

V and J are TRBV20-1 and TRBJ2-7; TCRdb picks TRBD1, but there is no DNA to check that call. This CDR3 is built from 17 residues. Germline assignment: CDR1 DFQATT and CDR2 SNEGSKA (reference sequence). CDR3 sequence: CSATGGLGAYSSYEQYF.

The rearrangement uses TRBV20-1 and TRBJ2-7; the D call of TRBD2 rests on TCRdb alone, since no DNA is present to check it. The CDR3 totals 15 residues. Germline V gene data show CDR1 as DFQATT and CDR2 as SNEGSKA (reference sequence). The CDR3 reads CSAAPLAGGTYEQYF.

In terms of frequency, this clonotype is medium-sized. The chain couples TRBV6-2 or TRBV6-3 to TRBJ2-2. The CDR3 spans 13 residues. In germline, CDR1 is MNHEY, CDR2 SVGEGT. Here the CDR3 reads CATGQTHTGELFF.

The chain joins TRBV6-2 or TRBV6-3 to TRBJ2-5; there is no DNA to check the TCRdb D call of TRBD1. The CDR3 runs 14 residues. Germline V gene lookup returns CDR1 MNHEY and CDR2 SVGEGT. CDR3: CASRLDRGRETQYF.

Considering frequency, this clonotype is large. The V call is TRBV20-1, the J call TRBJ2-3. Germline CDR1 is DFQATT and CDR2 is SNEGSKA (reference sequence). The CDR3 has 15 residues. This CDR3 reads CSAVSMETSTDTQYF.

This clonotype counts as medium-sized by frequency. V and J are TRBV2 and TRBJ1-1. Germline lookup yields CDR1 SNHLY and CDR2 FYNNEI. This CDR3 is 12 amino acids long. CDR3 amino acids: CASRGEAGEAFF.

This chain connects TRBV6-5 to TRBJ1-2; TCRdb reports TRBD1, a call that lacks DNA to check it against. The germline V gene encodes CDR1 MNHEY and CDR2 SVGAGI. This CDR3 spans 14 amino acids. CDR3 residues: CASTSTGPNYGYTF.

This clonotype is classed as medium-sized by frequency. The chain has TRBV5-6 and TRBJ2-2. The CDR3 totals 17 residues. CDR1 is SGHDT and CDR2 is YYEEEE in the germline V gene. CDR3 sequence: CASRGRRVSYNTGELFF.

The J gene is TRBJ2-7, the V gene TRBV20-1; TCRdb calls TRBD2, which cannot be checked without DNA. The CDR3 totals 12 residues. Germline loops: CDR1 DFQATT, CDR2 SNEGSKA (reference sequence). The CDR3: CSGYREVNEQYF.

This chain connects TRBV30 to TRBJ1-4; TCRdb names TRBD1, which stays unverified in the absence of DNA. CDR3 length: 16 amino acids. Looked up from germline, CDR1 is GTSNPN and CDR2 is SVGIG (reference sequence). CDR3 amino acids: CAWSLGRGLSNEKLFF.

Judged by frequency, this clonotype is medium-sized. The chain couples TRBV3-1 to TRBJ2-6; checking the TCRdb D call of TRBD1 is not possible without DNA. The CDR3 spans 17 residues. The germline V gene has CDR1 LGHDT and CDR2 YNNKEL (reference sequence). CDR3 sequence: CASTLSGGGTGANVLTF.

Considering frequency, this clonotype is medium-sized. The rearrangement uses TRBV5-4 and TRBJ2-1; TCRdb names TRBD1, which stays unverified in the absence of DNA. From germline, CDR1 is SGHNT and CDR2 YYREEE (reference sequence). This CDR3 region has 17 residues. This CDR3 is CASSSSVQRGTYNEQFF.

This clonotype counts as medium-sized (0.01 to 0.1%) by frequency. The V and J genes are TRBV7-2 and TRBJ2-5; with no DNA, the TCRdb D assignment of TRBD1 cannot be verified. This CDR3 contains 14 residues. Germline CDR1 and CDR2: SGHTA and FQGNSA. The CDR3 loop reads CASSGGTGPETQYF. Using reference TRBV7-2 and TRBJ2-5 for the parts outside the CDR3, the full variable domain is GAGVSQSPSNKVTEKGKDVELRCDPISGHTALYWYRQSLGQGLEFLIYFQGNSAPDKSGLPSDRFSAERTGGSVSTLTIQRTQQEDSAVYLCASSGGTGPETQYFGPGTRLLVL.

This clonotype is labeled medium-sized (0.01 to 0.1%) based on frequency. The gene calls are TRBV3-1 and TRBJ2-6; TCRdb calls TRBD1, which cannot be checked without DNA. The CDR3 length is 13 residues. The germline V gene encodes CDR1 LGHDT and CDR2 YNNKEL (reference sequence). The CDR3 region is CASGGAGANVLTF.

This chain connects TRBV12-3 or TRBV12-4 to TRBJ2-1; TCRdb designates TRBD2, a call that cannot be tested without DNA. This CDR3 contains 14 residues. CDR3 sequence reads: CASSDGTSGNEQFF.

The chain combines TRBV5-1 with TRBJ1-2; TCRdb returns TRBD1, unconfirmable since there is no DNA. This CDR3 comprises 14 residues. The germline V gene has CDR1 SGHRS and CDR2 YFSETQ. This CDR3 is CASSLVTGGYGYTF.

CDR3: CASRGGRDSRGEKLFF. The chain is built from TRBV28 and TRBJ1-4; TCRdb reports TRBD1, a call that lacks DNA to check it against. Germline V gene lookup returns CDR1 MDHEN and CDR2 SYDVKM. The CDR3 totals 16 residues.

The gene calls are TRBV15 and TRBJ2-2; TCRdb reports TRBD2, a call that lacks DNA to check it against. From germline, CDR1 is LNHNV and CDR2 YYDKDF (reference sequence). This CDR3 is 16 amino acids long. The chain's CDR3 is CATSRGGGVLGGELFF.

Judged by frequency, this clonotype is large (0.1 to 1%). V usage is TRBV5-1 and J usage is TRBJ2-1; the D call of TRBD1 rests on TCRdb alone, since no DNA is present to check it. CDR1 and CDR2 (germline): SGHRS, YFSETQ. The CDR3 is 16 residues long. CDR3 sequence reads: CASSLVGAHSYNEQFF.